These T cell receptor beta chains were read from a single sample in a study of blood T cell repertoires in COVID-19. Data came from immunoSEQ multiplex PCR; TCRdb stores just in-frame clones and leaves some out. This sample has 99,000 or so clones; roughly nine tenths occur once, and the top ten carry approximately 5.1%. The sample was peripheral blood. All receptors derive from a human donor in a cohort sampled during active COVID-19. The CDR3 runs from the conserved cysteine through the conserved F or W. A D gene is named only where the DNA matches it firmly. Size is omitted from some rows. Given values are once, few, many or a class for expanded clones.

J: TRBJ2-5
V: TRBV7-9
D: .
size: .
CDR3: CASSLVGGGETQYF
DNA: TGTGCCAGCAGCTTAGTAGGGGGTGGGGAGACCCAGTACTTC

J: TRBJ1-3
V: TRBV7-6
D: TRBD1
size: .
CDR3: CASVGIRGPGNTIYF
DNA: TGTGCCAGCGTAGGGATTAGGGGGCCTGGAAACACCATATATTTT

J: TRBJ2-5
V: TRBV3-1/TRBV3-2
D: .
size: .
CDR3: CASSQDMGHMGGGETQYF
DNA: TGTGCCAGCAGCCAAGATATGGGACATATGGGCGGGGGTGAGACCCAGTACTTC

J: TRBJ1-1
V: TRBV14
D: .
size: .
CDR3: CASSQGGRGIGAFF
DNA: TGTGCCAGCAGCCAAGGAGGGCGCGGGATTGGAGCTTTCTTT

J: TRBJ1-1
V: TRBV6-5
D: .
size: .
CDR3: CASGTQGNTEAFF
DNA: TGTGCCAGCGGGACACAGGGTAACACTGAAGCTTTCTTT

J: TRBJ1-2
V: TRBV19
D: .
size: .
CDR3: CASSMTDNYSGYTF
DNA: TGTGCCAGTAGTATGACGGACAATTACTCTGGCTACACCTTC

J: TRBJ1-4
V: TRBV5-6
D: .
size: .
CDR3: CASSSWGGRLFF
DNA: TGTGCCAGCAGCTCCTGGGGGGGGCGACTGTTTTTT

J: TRBJ2-2
V: TRBV7-8
D: .
size: few
CDR3: CAGGSGNTGELFF
DNA: TGTGCCGGAGGCAGCGGGAACACCGGGGAGCTGTTTTTT

J: TRBJ2-1
V: TRBV5-6
D: .
size: .
CDR3: CASSFPLSSYNEQFF
DNA: TGTGCCAGCAGCTTTCCCCTTTCCTCCTACAATGAGCAGTTCTTC

J: TRBJ1-6
V: TRBV7-2
D: .
size: .
CDR3: CASSYVPGNSPLHF
DNA: TGTGCCAGCAGCTACGTCCCCGGGAATTCACCCCTCCACTTT

J: TRBJ1-2
V: TRBV28
D: TRBD1
size: few
CDR3: CASDMAGTGAYGYTF
DNA: TGTGCCAGCGATATGGCCGGGACAGGGGCCTATGGCTACACCTTC

J: TRBJ1-1
V: TRBV18
D: .
size: .
CDR3: CASSPARPRGTEAFF
DNA: TGTGCCAGCTCACCAGCCCGGCCCCGGGGGACTGAAGCTTTCTTT

J: TRBJ1-1
V: TRBV18
D: .
size: .
CDR3: CASSTREVNTEAFF
DNA: TGTGCCAGCTCAACCCGAGAAGTGAACACTGAAGCTTTCTTT

J: TRBJ2-7
V: TRBV19
D: TRBD1
size: once
CDR3: CASTPGGLYEQYF
DNA: TGTGCCAGTACCCCAGGGGGCCTCTACGAGCAGTACTTC

J: TRBJ2-7
V: TRBV28
D: TRBD1
size: .
CDR3: CASSLTGATYEQYF
DNA: TGTGCCAGCAGTTTGACAGGGGCTACCTACGAGCAGTACTTC

J: TRBJ1-4
V: TRBV6-2/TRBV6-3
D: TRBD1
size: .
CDR3: CASSYPGTGLPGFSREKLFF
DNA: TGTGCCAGCAGTTACCCCGGGACAGGGCTTCCCGGATTTTCCCGTGAAAAACTGTTTTTT

J: TRBJ2-2
V: TRBV3-1/TRBV3-2
D: TRBD2
size: .
CDR3: CASSQERLAVNTGELFF
DNA: TGTGCCAGCAGCCAAGAGAGGCTAGCGGTGAACACCGGGGAGCTGTTTTTT

J: TRBJ1-4
V: TRBV5-1
D: TRBD1
size: .
CDR3: CASSLAGTGKANEKLFF
DNA: TGCGCCAGCAGCTTGGCCGGGACAGGGAAGGCTAATGAAAAACTGTTTTTT

J: TRBJ2-1
V: TRBV4-3
D: .
size: .
CDR3: CASSPRTAERLFF
DNA: TGCGCCAGCAGCCCCAGGACAGCCGAGAGGCTGTTCTTC

J: TRBJ1-5
V: TRBV6-6
D: .
size: .
CDR3: CASRERGQRNQPQHF
DNA: TGTGCCAGCAGAGAGAGGGGACAACGCAATCAGCCCCAGCATTTT

J: TRBJ1-2
V: TRBV28
D: TRBD1
size: .
CDR3: CASSPRDRGFSFYGYTF
DNA: TGTGCCAGCAGTCCCCGGGACAGGGGGTTTAGTTTCTATGGCTACACCTTC

J: TRBJ1-2
V: TRBV24-1
D: TRBD1
size: .
CDR3: CATSDSQGYDGYTF
DNA: TGTGCCACCAGTGACTCACAGGGGTACGATGGCTACACCTTC

J: TRBJ1-4
V: TRBV7-2
D: .
size: .
CDR3: CASSLVREANEKLFF
DNA: TGTGCCAGCAGCTTGGTCCGGGAAGCTAATGAAAAACTGTTTTTT

J: TRBJ2-7
V: TRBV5-4
D: TRBD1
size: few
CDR3: CASSFPGQGDYEQYF
DNA: TGTGCCAGCAGCTTTCCGGGACAGGGGGACTACGAGCAGTACTTC

J: TRBJ2-5
V: TRBV5-1
D: .
size: .
CDR3: CASSLISGVETQYF
DNA: TGCGCCAGCAGCTTGATTTCAGGTGTAGAGACCCAGTACTTC

J: TRBJ2-5
V: TRBV20-1
D: TRBD2
size: .
CDR3: CSASDGLAGVGIGETQYF
DNA: TGCAGTGCTAGTGACGGACTAGCGGGAGTAGGGATCGGGGAGACCCAGTACTTC

J: TRBJ2-3
V: TRBV25-1
D: .
size: .
CDR3: CASSEMEAADTQYF
DNA: TGTGCCAGCAGTGAAATGGAGGCTGCAGATACGCAGTATTTT

J: TRBJ2-6
V: TRBV5-5
D: .
size: few
CDR3: CASSLEGQGYSISGANVLTF
DNA: TGTGCCAGCAGCTTGGAGGGACAAGGGTACTCTATCTCTGGGGCCAACGTCCTGACTTTC

J: TRBJ1-5
V: TRBV19
D: .
size: .
CDR3: CASSIDMGGRIQPQHF
DNA: TGTGCCAGTAGTATAGATATGGGGGGGAGGATTCAGCCCCAGCATTTT

J: TRBJ1-2
V: TRBV7-8
D: .
size: .
CDR3: CASSLAGAGGYTF
DNA: TGTGCCAGCAGCTTAGCAGGGGCAGGTGGCTACACCTTC

J: TRBJ2-1
V: TRBV13
D: TRBD1
size: few
CDR3: CASSPRQGFGNEQFF
DNA: TGTGCCAGCAGCCCGCGACAGGGGTTCGGCAATGAGCAGTTCTTC

J: TRBJ2-7
V: TRBV19
D: .
size: .
CDR3: CASSSTGRAGWVYEQYF
DNA: TGTGCCAGTAGTTCGACAGGCCGGGCCGGTTGGGTCTACGAGCAGTACTTC

J: TRBJ2-1
V: TRBV4-1
D: .
size: .
CDR3: CASSQGTDNEQFF
DNA: TGCGCCAGCAGCCAAGGGACAGACAATGAGCAGTTCTTC

J: TRBJ1-5
V: TRBV27
D: TRBD1
size: .
CDR3: CASSDRGSGQPQHF
DNA: TGTGCCAGCAGTGACAGGGGGTCAGGTCAGCCCCAGCATTTT

J: TRBJ2-1
V: TRBV10-3
D: TRBD1
size: .
CDR3: CAISSGQGSGNEQFF
DNA: TGTGCCATCAGTTCGGGACAGGGAAGTGGAAATGAGCAGTTCTTC

J: TRBJ1-1
V: TRBV6-5
D: .
size: .
CDR3: CASRVDSMNTEAFF
DNA: TGTGCCAGCAGGGTGGACAGCATGAACACTGAAGCTTTCTTT

J: TRBJ1-6
V: TRBV28
D: TRBD1
size: .
CDR3: CASRLDRGSPLHF
DNA: TGTGCCAGCAGGTTGGACAGGGGGTCACCCCTCCACTTT

J: TRBJ1-2
V: TRBV6-5
D: TRBD1
size: few
CDR3: CASRRDRNYGYTF
DNA: TGTGCCAGCAGGAGGGACAGGAACTATGGCTACACCTTC

J: TRBJ2-3
V: TRBV12-3/TRBV12-4
D: .
size: .
CDR3: CASRSGYTDTQYF
DNA: TGTGCCAGCAGGAGCGGATACACAGATACGCAGTATTTT

J: TRBJ2-7
V: TRBV7-9
D: .
size: .
CDR3: CASSSDWDITYEQYF
DNA: TGTGCCAGCAGCTCAGACTGGGACATAACCTACGAGCAGTACTTC